Each of the 2 T cell receptor beta chains below was sequenced from the same sample in a study of T-cell reconstitution after alpha-beta-depleted transplantation in children. The authors prepared the TCRbeta library with unique molecular identifiers. Using its own MiXCR run on the PCR reads, TCRdb lists one record per CDR3 protein. The table includes fewer than 700,000 distinct CDR3 sequences, 20% to 25% detected once. Sequenced material: PBMCs, mostly from graft donor cells, taken 360 days after TCRalphabeta/CD19-depleted stem cell transplant. The source is a boy younger than two who had a stem cell transplant for acute myeloid leukemia, so the T cells may come from the graft donor.

The rearrangement uses TRBV4-3 and TRBJ1-1; no clear D. Trimming removed 0 bases from V and 10 bases from J, with 12 bases in between. From germline, CDR1 is LGHNA and CDR2 YSLEER. The CDR3 has 13 amino acids. The CDR3 region is CASSQDGSRGAFF. CDR3 DNA: TGCGCCAGCAGCCAAGACGGCTCCCGAGGAGCTTTCTTT.

The rearrangement joins TRBV6-1 to TRBJ2-7; D might be TRBD2 (7 bases). The CDR3 length is 15 residues. Trimming pared 6 bases from V and 5 bases from J, leaving 20 bases between. In germline, CDR1 is MNHNS, CDR2 SASEGT. The CDR3 nucleotides are TGTGCCAGCAGCCGGGCGGGGGCGATTGGCAACGAGCAGTACTTC. It specifies CASSRAGAIGNEQYF.